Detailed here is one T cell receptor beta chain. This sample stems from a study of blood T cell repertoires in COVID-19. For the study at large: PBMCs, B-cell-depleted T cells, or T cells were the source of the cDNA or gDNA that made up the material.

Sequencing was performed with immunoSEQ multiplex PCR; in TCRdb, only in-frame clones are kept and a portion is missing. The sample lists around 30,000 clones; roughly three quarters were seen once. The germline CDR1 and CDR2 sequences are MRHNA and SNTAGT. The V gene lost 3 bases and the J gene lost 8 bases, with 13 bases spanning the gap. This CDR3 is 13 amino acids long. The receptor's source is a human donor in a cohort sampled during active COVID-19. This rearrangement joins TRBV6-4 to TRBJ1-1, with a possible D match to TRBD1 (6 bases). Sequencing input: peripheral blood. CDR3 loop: CASSEYPGTEAFF. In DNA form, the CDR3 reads TGTGCCAGCAGTGAATATCCCGGGACAGAAGCTTTCTTT.